This entry describes one T cell receptor beta chain. As yet, its antigen is unknown. The data were produced by immunoSEQ multiplex PCR, yet TCRdb's version contains in-frame clones alone and is incomplete. The profile shows 50,000 to 85,000 clones, over 75% of them singletons. The data are from a study of a mutant IDH1 vaccine in newly diagnosed glioma. For the study at large: Before enrollment, the patients had been treated with radiotherapy alone, temozolomide alone, or both together. Most of them had received both.

Germline CDR1 is DFQATT and CDR2 is SNEGSKA (reference sequence). The CDR3 consists of 11 residues. Time point noted: week 23, last vaccination. The study gave 300 ug of mutant IDH1 20-mer peptide per vaccine dose, with topical imiquimod. Study-wide results and limits: Of all patients, about 94% showed vaccine-induced immune responses.

This material consisted of PBMCs, taken from a glioma patient whose treatment included an IDH1 peptide vaccine. This TCR derives from a man in his late teens or twenties with glioma. The chain carries TRBV20-1 and TRBJ1-2; tentative D call: TRBD1 (5 bases). CDR3 sequence reads: CIAGGGYGYTF. Written as DNA, the CDR3 is TGCATCGCCGGTGGGGGCTATGGCTACACCTTC.